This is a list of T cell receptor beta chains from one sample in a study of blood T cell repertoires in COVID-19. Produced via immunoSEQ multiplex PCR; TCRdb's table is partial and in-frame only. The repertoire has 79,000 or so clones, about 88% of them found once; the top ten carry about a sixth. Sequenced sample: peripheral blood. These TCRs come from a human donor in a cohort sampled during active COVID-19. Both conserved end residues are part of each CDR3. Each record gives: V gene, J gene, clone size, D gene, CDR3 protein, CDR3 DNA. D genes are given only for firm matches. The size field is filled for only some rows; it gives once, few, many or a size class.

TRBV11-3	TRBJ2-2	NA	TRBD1	CASRPVVRGTGELFF	TGTGCCAGCAGGCCGGTTGTCAGGGGGACCGGGGAGCTGTTTTTT
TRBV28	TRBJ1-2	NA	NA	CAFGSVNYGYTF	TGTGCCTTCGGCAGCGTAAACTATGGCTACACCTTC
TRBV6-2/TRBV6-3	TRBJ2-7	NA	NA	CASSSQFFYEQYF	TGTGCCAGCAGTTCCCAGTTCTTCTACGAGCAGTACTTC
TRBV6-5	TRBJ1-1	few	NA	CASRDQDRSNTEAFF	TGTGCCAGCAGAGACCAGGACAGATCAAACACTGAAGCTTTCTTT
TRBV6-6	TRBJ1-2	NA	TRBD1	CASTLRTGYGYTF	TGTGCCAGCACCCTTAGGACAGGATATGGCTACACCTTC
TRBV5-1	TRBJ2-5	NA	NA	CASSLSLTSEETQYF	TGCGCCAGCAGCTTATCCCTGACTAGTGAAGAGACCCAGTACTTC
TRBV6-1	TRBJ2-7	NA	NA	CASSDWGKGGTYEQYF	TGTGCCAGCAGTGACTGGGGAAAAGGGGGAACCTACGAGCAGTACTTC
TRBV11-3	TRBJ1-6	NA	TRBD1	CASSPRDSYNSPLHF	TGTGCCAGCAGCCCCCGGGACAGCTATAATTCACCCCTCCACTTT
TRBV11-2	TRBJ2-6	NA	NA	CASSGLTGGANVLTF	TGTGCCAGCAGCGGACTAACAGGTGGGGCCAACGTCCTGACTTTC
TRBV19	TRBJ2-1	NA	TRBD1	CASSPSSGTGGHEQFF	TGTGCCAGTAGTCCATCATCCGGGACAGGAGGGCATGAGCAGTTCTTC
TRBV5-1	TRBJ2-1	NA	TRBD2	CASSLVISGGLAYNEQFF	TGCGCCAGCAGCTTGGTTATTAGCGGGGGGCTGGCTTACAATGAGCAGTTCTTC
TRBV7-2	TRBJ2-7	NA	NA	CASSLAFLTYEQYF	TGTGCCAGCAGCTTAGCGTTCCTAACCTACGAGCAGTACTTC
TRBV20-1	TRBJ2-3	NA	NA	CSASNPLGGTDTQYF	TGCAGTGCTAGTAACCCCCTAGGTGGCACAGATACGCAGTATTTT
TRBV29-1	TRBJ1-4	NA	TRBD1	CSVPDRARGKLFF	TGCAGCGTTCCAGACAGGGCCCGGGGAAAACTGTTTTTT
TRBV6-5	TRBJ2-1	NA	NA	CASRRAGRSNEQFF	TGTGCCAGCAGGCGGGCGGGCCGGAGTAATGAGCAGTTCTTC
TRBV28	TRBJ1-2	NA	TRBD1	CASTVGQGYIVGGYTF	TGTGCCAGCACTGTGGGACAGGGGTATATCGTTGGTGGCTACACCTTC
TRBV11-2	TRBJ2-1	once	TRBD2	CASSSLGAGGYNEQFF	TGTGCCAGCAGCTCCTTGGGAGCGGGAGGGTACAATGAGCAGTTCTTC
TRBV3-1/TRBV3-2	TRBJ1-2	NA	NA	CASSPTGSYGYTF	TGTGCCAGCAGCCCTACAGGGAGCTATGGCTACACCTTC